The clone carrying this TCR beta chain occurred once. This sample is drawn from a study of cytomegalovirus exposure and HLA in healthy donors. PCR used 60 Vbeta primers and 13 Jbeta primers. Only in-frame clones appear in the TCRdb table, and some are missing; sequencing was by immunoSEQ multiplex PCR. The table includes some 200,000 clones, under 85% detected once. The sample was PBMCs. The sequence derives from a female donor in good health and CMV-seronegative.

The CDR3 DNA reads TGCAGCGTTGCAGGCGCGGAGCGGTCCACAGATACGCAGTATTTT. This translates into CSVAGAERSTDTQYF. This sequence joins TRBV29-1 and TRBJ2-3, with D perhaps matching TRBD2 (5 bases). V shed 4 bases and J shed 2 bases, with 16 bases lying between them. Germline V CDR1 and CDR2: SQVTM, ANQGSEA. The CDR3 extends over 15 amino acids.